Below are 7 T cell receptor beta chains sequenced from a single sample in a study of cytomegalovirus exposure and HLA in healthy donors. Primers: 60 Vbeta forward and 13 Jbeta reverse. Some clones are missing from TCRdb's copy, which holds only in-frame ones; the method was immunoSEQ multiplex PCR. The sample has approximately 140,000 clones, 70% to 90% seen once. The specimen was PBMCs. Every receptor here comes from a middle-aged woman in good health and CMV-seropositive.

This rearrangement joins TRBV4-2 to TRBJ2-7; 9 nucleotides align to TRBD1. The junction had 6 bases not matched to a gene; V was cut back by 0 bases and J by 6 bases. The germline V gene has CDR1 LGHNA and CDR2 YNFKEQ. This CDR3 is 15 amino acids long. The CDR3 DNA is TGTGCCAGCAGCCAAGAAGGACAGGGGAGGGCCGAGCAGTACTTC. Translation gives CASSQEGQGRAEQYF.

The chain is built from TRBV28 and TRBJ1-1; 9 bases line up with TRBD1. The germline CDR1 and CDR2 sequences are MDHEN and SYDVKM. The CDR3 is 10 amino acids. V dropped 8 bases and J dropped 12; count of bases not matched to a gene: 4. The CDR3 spells CASGDRVTFF. The CDR3 bases are TGTGCCAGCGGGGACAGGGTGACTTTCTTT.

In this sample, this clone turned up a few times. V is TRBV20-1 and J is TRBJ1-4; D is uncertain. The CDR3 sequence is 11 residues long. Germline V gives CDR1 DFQATT, CDR2 SNEGSKA (reference sequence). Trimming pared 0 bases from V and 12 bases from J, leaving 8 bases between. The CDR3 sequence: CSARDVGELFF. The DNA for the CDR3 is TGCAGTGCTAGAGATGTCGGAGAACTGTTTTTT.

The J gene is TRBJ2-1, the V gene TRBV28; tentatively, D is TRBD1 (5 bases). The CDR3 loop spans 13 amino acids. CDR1 MDHEN and CDR2 SYDVKM come from the germline V gene. Between the trimmed V and J ends, which lost 10 bases and 6 bases, there was a span of 16 bases. The CDR3 is CAITGARVNEQFF. CDR3 nucleotide sequence: TGTGCCATCACTGGTGCCAGGGTCAATGAGCAGTTCTTC.

V and J are TRBV6-1 and TRBJ2-7; D perhaps matches TRBD1 (6 bases). Germline CDR1 and CDR2: MNHNS and SASEGT. V lost 4 bases and J lost 4, with 14 bases in between. The CDR3 length is 14 residues. CDR3 sequence: CASSGRQGRYEQYF. The CDR3 DNA sequence: TGTGCCAGCAGTGGGAGGCAGGGGAGATACGAGCAGTACTTC.

This clone was seen a handful of times. This chain links TRBV18 with TRBJ2-3; D remains unclear. V lost 0 bases and J lost 0, with 7 bases in between. Germline CDR1 is KGHSH and CDR2 is LQKENI. CDR3 length equals 15 residues. CDR3 protein: CASSPPNFSTDTQYF. The CDR3 nucleotides read TGTGCCAGCTCACCACCAAACTTTAGCACAGATACGCAGTATTTT.

This clone was recorded once. This chain joins TRBV5-4 and TRBJ2-2; the match to TRBD1 covers 7 bases. CDR3 length: 15 residues. Germline V lookup: CDR1 SGHNT, CDR2 YYREEE (reference sequence). The J segment lost 2 bases and the V segment lost 4 bases, leaving 5 bases of the junction unmatched. The CDR3 is CASSKGQPNTGELFF. CDR3 nucleotides: TGTGCCAGCAGCAAGGGACAGCCTAACACCGGGGAGCTGTTTTTT.